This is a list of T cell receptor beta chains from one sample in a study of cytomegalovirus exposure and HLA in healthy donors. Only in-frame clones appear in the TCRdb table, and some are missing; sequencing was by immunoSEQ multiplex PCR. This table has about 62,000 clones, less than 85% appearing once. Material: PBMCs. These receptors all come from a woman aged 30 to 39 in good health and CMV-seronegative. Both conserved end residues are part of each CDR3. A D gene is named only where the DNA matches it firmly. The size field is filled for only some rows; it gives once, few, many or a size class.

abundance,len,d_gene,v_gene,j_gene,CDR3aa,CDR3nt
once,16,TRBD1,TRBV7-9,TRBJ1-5,CASSSLGQGEEQPQHF,TGTGCCAGCAGCAGCCTTGGACAGGGCGAAGAGCAGCCCCAGCATTTT
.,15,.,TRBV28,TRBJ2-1,CASSSTGIPYNEQFF,TGTGCCAGCAGTTCTACAGGGATCCCTTACAATGAGCAGTTCTTC
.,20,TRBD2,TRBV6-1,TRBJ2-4,CASSEANLGLADVAKNIQYF,TGTGCCAGCAGTGAAGCGAACCTAGGACTAGCGGATGTAGCCAAAAACATTCAGTACTTC
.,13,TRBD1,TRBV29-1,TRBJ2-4,CSVPGTGDNIQYF,TGCAGCGTCCCCGGGACAGGGGATAACATTCAGTACTTC
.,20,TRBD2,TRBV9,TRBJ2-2,CASSLSRGGAASGSTGELFF,TGTGCCAGCAGCTTATCCCGAGGGGGGGCCGCTAGCGGGAGCACCGGGGAGCTGTTTTTT
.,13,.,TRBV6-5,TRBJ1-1,CASDATGNTEAFF,TGTGCCAGCGATGCGACAGGGAACACTGAAGCTTTCTTT
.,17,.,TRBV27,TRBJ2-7,CASSFRGQFLSSYEQYF,TGTGCCAGCAGTTTTCGAGGTCAATTTTTGAGCTCCTACGAGCAGTACTTC
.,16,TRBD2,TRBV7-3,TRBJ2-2,CASSPTSTEITGELFF,TGTGCCAGCAGCCCGACTAGCACCGAGATCACCGGGGAGCTGTTTTTT
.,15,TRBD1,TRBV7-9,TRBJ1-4,CASSGRRTGPEKLFF,TGTGCCAGCAGCGGCCGCCGGACAGGACCCGAAAAACTGTTTTTT
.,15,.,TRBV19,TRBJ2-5,CASTYGVGPQETQYF,TGTGCCAGTACCTACGGGGTAGGGCCTCAAGAGACCCAGTACTTC
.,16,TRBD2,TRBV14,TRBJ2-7,CASSQVGGRAGAEQYF,TGTGCCAGCAGCCAAGTAGGCGGGAGGGCCGGTGCCGAGCAGTACTTC
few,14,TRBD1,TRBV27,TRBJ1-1,CASRWTGPHTEAFF,TGTGCCAGCAGATGGACAGGACCCCACACTGAAGCTTTCTTT
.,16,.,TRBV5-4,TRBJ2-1,CASSPKGRAPSNEQFF,TGTGCCAGCAGCCCCAAAGGGCGGGCCCCTAGCAATGAGCAGTTCTTC
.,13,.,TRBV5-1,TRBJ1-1,CASSLDQNTEAFF,TGCGCCAGCAGCTTGGATCAGAACACTGAAGCTTTCTTT
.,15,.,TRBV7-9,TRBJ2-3,CASTERREGTDTQYF,TGTGCCAGCACCGAGAGGAGGGAGGGCACAGATACGCAGTATTTT
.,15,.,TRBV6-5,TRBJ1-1,CASSYGLKWPLEAFF,TGTGCCAGCAGTTACGGCCTTAAGTGGCCCCTTGAAGCTTTCTTT
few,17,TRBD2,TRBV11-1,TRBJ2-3,CASSTRTSGSSTDTQYF,TGTGCCAGCAGCACCCGAACTAGCGGGAGTAGCACAGATACGCAGTATTTT
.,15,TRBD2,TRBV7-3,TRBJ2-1,CASSLRLAGEREQFF,TGTGCCAGCAGCTTGAGACTAGCGGGAGAGCGGGAGCAGTTCTTC
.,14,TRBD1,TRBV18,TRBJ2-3,CASHRDRGTDTQYF,TGTGCCAGCCACCGGGACAGGGGCACAGATACGCAGTATTTT
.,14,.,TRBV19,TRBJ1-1,CASSYPAGNTEAFF,TGTGCCAGTAGTTACCCGGCGGGGAACACTGAAGCTTTCTTT
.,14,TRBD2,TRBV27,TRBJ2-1,CASSPGTRGREQFF,TGTGCCAGCAGCCCCGGGACTAGGGGACGAGAGCAGTTCTTC
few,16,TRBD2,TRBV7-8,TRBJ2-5,CASSLGSGGYQETQYF,TGTGCCAGCAGCTTAGGGAGCGGGGGGTACCAAGAGACCCAGTACTTC
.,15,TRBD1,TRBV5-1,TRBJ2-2,CASSWETGAAGELFF,TGCGCCAGCAGCTGGGAAACAGGGGCAGCCGGGGAGCTGTTTTTT
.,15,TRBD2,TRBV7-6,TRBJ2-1,CASSLATSGSAEQFF,TGTGCCAGCAGCTTAGCGACTAGCGGGAGTGCGGAGCAGTTCTTC
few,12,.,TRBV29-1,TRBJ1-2,CSVDHRPYGYTF,TGCAGCGTTGACCACAGGCCCTATGGCTACACCTTC
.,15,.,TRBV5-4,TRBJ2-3,CASSSGGSSTDTQYF,TGTGCCAGCAGCTCGGGGGGCTCTAGCACAGATACGCAGTATTTT
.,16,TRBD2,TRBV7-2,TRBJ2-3,CASSLGSSGSTDTQYF,TGTGCCAGCAGCTTAGGGTCTAGCGGGAGCACAGATACGCAGTATTTT
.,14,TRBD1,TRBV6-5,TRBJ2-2,CASSPGTGTGELFF,TGTGCCAGCAGCCCCGGGACAGGGACCGGGGAGCTGTTTTTT
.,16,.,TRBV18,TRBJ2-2,CASSQRPSGDTGELFF,TGTGCCAGCTCACAGCGGCCTTCCGGCGACACCGGGGAGCTGTTTTTT